This TCR beta chain was identified in a study of T cell responses to AZD1222 COVID-19 vaccine. The CDR3 extends over 16 amino acids. The germline CDR1 and CDR2 sequences are GTSNPN and SVGIG (reference sequence). V lost 3 bases and J 0 bases, leaving 18 bases between the germline ends. The assay was immunoSEQ multiplex PCR, and TCRdb's table has in-frame clones only and misses some. This repertoire shows some 86,000 clones, 65% to 85% found once; its top ten account for less than 25%. Source: peripheral blood, taken on day 0 of AZD1222 vaccination. The chain uses TRBV30 and TRBJ2-7, with a weak D call TRBD1 (5 bases). The sequence came from an adult in good health. The CDR3, as DNA: TGTGCCTGGAGACGACAATCAGGGCCCCTCTCCTACGAGCAGTACTTC. It specifies CAWRRQSGPLSYEQYF.